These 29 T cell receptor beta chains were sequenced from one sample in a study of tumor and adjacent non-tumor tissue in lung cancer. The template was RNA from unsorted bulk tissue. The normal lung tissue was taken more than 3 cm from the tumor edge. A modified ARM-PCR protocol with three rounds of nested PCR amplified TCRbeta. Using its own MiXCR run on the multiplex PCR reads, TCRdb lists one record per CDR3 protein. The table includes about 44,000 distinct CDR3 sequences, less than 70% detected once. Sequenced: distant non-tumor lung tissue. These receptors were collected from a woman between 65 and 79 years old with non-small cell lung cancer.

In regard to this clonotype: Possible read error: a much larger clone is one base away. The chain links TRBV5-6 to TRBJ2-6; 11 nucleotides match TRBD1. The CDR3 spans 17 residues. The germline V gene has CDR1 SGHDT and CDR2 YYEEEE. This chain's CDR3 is CASSWGQGGFGVNVLTF. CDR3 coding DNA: TGTGCCAGCAGCTGGGGACAGGGGGGTTTTGGGGTCAACGTCCTGACTTTC.

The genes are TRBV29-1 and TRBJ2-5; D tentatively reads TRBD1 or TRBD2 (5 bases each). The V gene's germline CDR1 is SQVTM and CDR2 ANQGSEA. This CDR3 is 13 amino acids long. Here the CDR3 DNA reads TGCAGTGTCGACAGTAGGGGACCAGAGACCCAGTACTTC. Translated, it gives CSVDSRGPETQYF.

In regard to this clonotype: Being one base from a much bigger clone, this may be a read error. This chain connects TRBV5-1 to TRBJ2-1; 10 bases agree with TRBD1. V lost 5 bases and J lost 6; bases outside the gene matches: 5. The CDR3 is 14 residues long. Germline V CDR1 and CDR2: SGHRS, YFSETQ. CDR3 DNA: TGCGCCAGCAGAGCGGGACAGGGGATCAATGAGCAGTTCTTC. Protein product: CASRAGQGINEQFF.

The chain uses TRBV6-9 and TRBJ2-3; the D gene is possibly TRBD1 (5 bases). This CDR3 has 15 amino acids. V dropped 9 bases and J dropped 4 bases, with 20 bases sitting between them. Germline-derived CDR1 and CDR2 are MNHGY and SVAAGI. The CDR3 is CASSPPGMASDTQYF. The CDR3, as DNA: TGTGCCAGTAGCCCCCCAGGGATGGCATCAGATACGCAGTATTTT.

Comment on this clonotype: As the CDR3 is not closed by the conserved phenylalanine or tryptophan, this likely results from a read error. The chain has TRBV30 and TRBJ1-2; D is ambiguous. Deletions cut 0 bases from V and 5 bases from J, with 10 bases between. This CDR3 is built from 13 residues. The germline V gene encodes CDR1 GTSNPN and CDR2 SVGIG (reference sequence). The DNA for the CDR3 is TGTGCCTGGAGTGTAGACATGAAATATGGCTACACCATC. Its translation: CAWSVDMKYGYTI.

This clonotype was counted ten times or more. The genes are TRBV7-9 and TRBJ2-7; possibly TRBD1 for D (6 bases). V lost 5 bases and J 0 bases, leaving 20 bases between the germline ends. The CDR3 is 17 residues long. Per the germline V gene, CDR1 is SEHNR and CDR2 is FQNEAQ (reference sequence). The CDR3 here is CASSPRQDSRSSYEQYF. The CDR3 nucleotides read TGTGCCAGCAGCCCTAGACAGGACTCGAGAAGCTCCTACGAGCAGTACTTC.

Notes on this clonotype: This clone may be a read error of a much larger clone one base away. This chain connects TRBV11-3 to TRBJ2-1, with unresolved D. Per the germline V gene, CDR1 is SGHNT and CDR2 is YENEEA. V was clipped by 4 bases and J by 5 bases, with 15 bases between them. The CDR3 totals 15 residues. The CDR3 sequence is CASSYSTSANNEQFF. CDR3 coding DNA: TGTGCCAGCAGCTACTCAACCTCGGCTAACAATGAGCAGTTCTTC.

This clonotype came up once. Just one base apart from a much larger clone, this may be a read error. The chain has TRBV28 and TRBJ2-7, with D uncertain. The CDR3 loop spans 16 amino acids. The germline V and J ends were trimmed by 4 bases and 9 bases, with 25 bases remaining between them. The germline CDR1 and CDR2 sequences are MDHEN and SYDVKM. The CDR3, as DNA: TGTGCCAGCAGTTCGCGAGGTAGCACCAGTGGGCACGGGCAGTACTTC. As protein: CASSSRGSTSGHGQYF.

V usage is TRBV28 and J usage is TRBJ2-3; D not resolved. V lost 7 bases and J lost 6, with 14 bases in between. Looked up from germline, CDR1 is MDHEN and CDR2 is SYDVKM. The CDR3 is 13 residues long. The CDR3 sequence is CASTRPPKDTQYF. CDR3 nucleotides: TGTGCCAGCACCCGCCCCCCCAAGGATACGCAGTATTTT.

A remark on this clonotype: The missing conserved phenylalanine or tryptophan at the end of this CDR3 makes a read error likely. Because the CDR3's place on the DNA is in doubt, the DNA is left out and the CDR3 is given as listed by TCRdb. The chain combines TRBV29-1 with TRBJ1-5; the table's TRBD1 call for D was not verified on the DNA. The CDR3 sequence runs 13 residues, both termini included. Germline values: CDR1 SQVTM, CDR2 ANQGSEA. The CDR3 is CSVRGVGNQPQRL.

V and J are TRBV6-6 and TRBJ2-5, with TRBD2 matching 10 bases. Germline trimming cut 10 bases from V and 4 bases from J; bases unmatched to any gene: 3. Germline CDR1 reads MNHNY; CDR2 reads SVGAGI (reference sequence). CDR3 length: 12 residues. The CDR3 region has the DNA TGTGCCATCAGACTAGCGGGAGAGACCCAGTACTTC. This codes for CAIRLAGETQYF.

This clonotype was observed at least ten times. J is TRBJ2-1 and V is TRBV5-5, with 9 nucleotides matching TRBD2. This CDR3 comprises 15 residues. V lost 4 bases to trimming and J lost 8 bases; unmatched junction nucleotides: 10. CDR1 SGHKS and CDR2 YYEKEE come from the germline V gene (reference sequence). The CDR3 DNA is TGTGCCAGCAGCCCTCAGCGGGAGGTGATAGATGAGCAGTTCTTC. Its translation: CASSPQREVIDEQFF.

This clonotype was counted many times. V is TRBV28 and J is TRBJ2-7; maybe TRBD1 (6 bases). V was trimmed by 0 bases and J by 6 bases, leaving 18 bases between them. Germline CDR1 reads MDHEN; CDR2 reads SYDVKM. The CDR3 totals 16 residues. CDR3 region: CASSLCIDRPSCEQYF. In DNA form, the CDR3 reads TGTGCCAGCAGTTTATGCATAGACAGGCCGAGTTGCGAGCAGTACTTC.

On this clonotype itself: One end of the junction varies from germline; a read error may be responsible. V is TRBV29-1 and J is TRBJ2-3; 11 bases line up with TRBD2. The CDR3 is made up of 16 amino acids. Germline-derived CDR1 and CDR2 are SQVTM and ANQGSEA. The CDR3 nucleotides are TGCAGCGTACCGGGACTAGCGGACCCCATCGTAGATACGCAATATTTT. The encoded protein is CSVPGLADPIVDTQYF.

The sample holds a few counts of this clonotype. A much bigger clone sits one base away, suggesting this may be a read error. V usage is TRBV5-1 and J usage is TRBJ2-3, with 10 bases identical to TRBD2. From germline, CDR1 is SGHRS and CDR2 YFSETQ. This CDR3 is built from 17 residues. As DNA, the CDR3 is TGCTCCAGCAGCGCTGGATCTAGCGGGAGAGTGGCAGATACGCAGTATTTT. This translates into CSSSAGSSGRVADTQYF.

The CDR3 sequence is CASSVTGRIYGYTF. CDR3 nucleotide sequence: TGTGCCAGCAGCGTGACAGGGCGCATCTATGGCTACACCTTC. The chain recombines TRBV6-5 with TRBJ1-2; 7 bases are shared with TRBD1. The CDR3 consists of 14 residues. Trimming took 6 bases from V and 4 from J; bases not matched to a gene: 8. In germline, CDR1 is MNHEY, CDR2 SVGAGI.

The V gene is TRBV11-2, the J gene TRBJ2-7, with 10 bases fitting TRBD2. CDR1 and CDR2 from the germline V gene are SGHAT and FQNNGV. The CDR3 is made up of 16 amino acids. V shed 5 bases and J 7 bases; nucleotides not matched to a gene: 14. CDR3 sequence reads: CASSPSGGTSAREQYF. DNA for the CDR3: TGTGCCAGCAGCCCTTCTGGCGGGACTAGCGCGAGAGAGCAGTACTTC.

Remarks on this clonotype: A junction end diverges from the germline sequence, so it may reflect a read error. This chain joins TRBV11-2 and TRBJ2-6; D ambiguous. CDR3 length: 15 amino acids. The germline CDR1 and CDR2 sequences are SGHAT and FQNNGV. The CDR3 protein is CASGLSRARANVLTF. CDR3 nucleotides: TGTGCCAGCGGCTTATCAAGGGCTAGGGCCAACGTCCTGACTTTC. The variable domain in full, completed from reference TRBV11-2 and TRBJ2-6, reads EAGVAQSPRYKIIEKRQSVAFWCNPISGHATLYWYQQILGQGPKLLIQFQNNGVVDDSQLPKDRFSAERLKGVDSTLKIQPAKLEDSAVYLCASGLSRARANVLTFGAGSRLTVL.

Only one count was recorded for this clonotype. CDR3 coding DNA: TGTGCCTGGAGCAGGCTAGAAACGCAGTATTTT. It is translated as CAWSRLETQYF. The V call is TRBV30, the J call TRBJ2-3, with D unresolved. This CDR3 has 11 amino acids. Per the germline V gene, CDR1 is GTSNPN and CDR2 is SVGIG (reference sequence). The ends were cut back, 3 bases at V and 9 bases at J, with 10 bases in the middle. The variable domain in full, completed from reference TRBV30 and TRBJ2-3, reads SQTIHQWPATLVQPVGSPLSLECTVEGTSNPNLYWYRQAAGRGLQLLFYSVGIGQISSEVPQNLSASRPQDRQFILSSKKLLLSDSGFYLCAWSRLETQYFGPGTRLTVL.

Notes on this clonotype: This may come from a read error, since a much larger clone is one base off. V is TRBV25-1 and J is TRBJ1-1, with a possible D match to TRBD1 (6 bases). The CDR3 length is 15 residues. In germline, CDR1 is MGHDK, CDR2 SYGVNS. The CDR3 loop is CASSKPGAVYTEASF. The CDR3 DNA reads TGTGCCAGCAGTAAACCAGGGGCGGTCTACACTGAAGCTTCCTTT.

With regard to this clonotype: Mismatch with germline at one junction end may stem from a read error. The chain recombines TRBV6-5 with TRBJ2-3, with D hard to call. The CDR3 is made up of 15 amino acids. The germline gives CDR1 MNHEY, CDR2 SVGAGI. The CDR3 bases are TGTGCCAGCAGTCACTCGTCTATGAACACAGATACGCAATATTTT. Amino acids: CASSHSSMNTDTQYF.

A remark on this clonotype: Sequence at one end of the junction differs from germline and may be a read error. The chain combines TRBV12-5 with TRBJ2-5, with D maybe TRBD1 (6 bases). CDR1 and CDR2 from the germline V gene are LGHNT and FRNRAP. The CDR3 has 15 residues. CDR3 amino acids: CASGSGTRLLETQYF. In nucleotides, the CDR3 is TGTGCTAGTGGTTCCGGGACAAGGCTGTTAGAGACCCAGTATTTC.

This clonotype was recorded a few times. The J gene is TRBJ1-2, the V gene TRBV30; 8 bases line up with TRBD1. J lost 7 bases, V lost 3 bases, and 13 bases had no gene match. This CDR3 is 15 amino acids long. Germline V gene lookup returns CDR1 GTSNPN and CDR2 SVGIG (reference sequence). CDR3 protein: CAWRQQGERRSGYTF. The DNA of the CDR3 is TGTGCCTGGAGGCAACAGGGGGAGCGAAGAAGTGGCTACACCTTC.

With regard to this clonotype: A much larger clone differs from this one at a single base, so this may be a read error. Here the CDR3 DNA reads TGTGTCAGCACCTTCGAGGGGTTGGCTTTCTTT. Protein: CVSTFEGLAFF. This chain connects TRBV6-1 to TRBJ1-1; maybe TRBD1 (5 bases). The germline gives CDR1 MNHNS, CDR2 SASEGT. The CDR3 consists of 11 residues.

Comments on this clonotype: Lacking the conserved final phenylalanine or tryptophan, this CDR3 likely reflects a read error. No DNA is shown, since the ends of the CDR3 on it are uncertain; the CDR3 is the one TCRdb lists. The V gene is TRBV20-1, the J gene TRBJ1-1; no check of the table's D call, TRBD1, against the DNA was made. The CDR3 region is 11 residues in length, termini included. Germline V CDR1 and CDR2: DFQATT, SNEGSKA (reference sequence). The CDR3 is CSVRGQGYTLI.

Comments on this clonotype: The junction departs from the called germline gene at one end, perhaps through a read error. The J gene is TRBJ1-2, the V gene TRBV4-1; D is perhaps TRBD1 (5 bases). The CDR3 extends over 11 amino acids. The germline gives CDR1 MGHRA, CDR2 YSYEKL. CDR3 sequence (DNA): TGCGCCACCAGCCAAGAGGGACGGGACACCTTC. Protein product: CATSQEGRDTF.

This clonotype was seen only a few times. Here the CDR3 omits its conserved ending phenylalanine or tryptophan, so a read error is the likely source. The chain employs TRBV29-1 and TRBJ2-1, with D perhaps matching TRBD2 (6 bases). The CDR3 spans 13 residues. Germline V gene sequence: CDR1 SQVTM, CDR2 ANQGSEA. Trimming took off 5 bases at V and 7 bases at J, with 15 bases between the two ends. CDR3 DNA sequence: TGCAGCGTTCGACTAGAGTCGGTTAATGAGCAGTTCTTA. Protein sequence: CSVRLESVNEQFL.

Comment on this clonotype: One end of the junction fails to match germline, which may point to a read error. Here the CDR3 reads CTSNWDRSAYNEQFF. CDR3 bases: TGTACCAGCAACTGGGACAGATCAGCCTACAATGAGCAGTTCTTC. The rearrangement links TRBV11-2 to TRBJ2-1; the match to TRBD1 covers 7 bases. The germline gives CDR1 SGHAT, CDR2 FQNNGV. This CDR3 has 15 amino acids.

DNA for the CDR3: TGCGCCGACAGGGACCAGCGGGAAACCTACGAGCAGTACTTC. Protein: CADRDQRETYEQYF. The V gene is TRBV10-2, the J gene TRBJ2-7; perhaps D is TRBD1 or TRBD2 (7 bases each). The CDR3 contains 14 residues. Germline values: CDR1 WSHSY, CDR2 SAAADI. V was cut by 11 bases and J by 2 bases, with 19 bases left in between.